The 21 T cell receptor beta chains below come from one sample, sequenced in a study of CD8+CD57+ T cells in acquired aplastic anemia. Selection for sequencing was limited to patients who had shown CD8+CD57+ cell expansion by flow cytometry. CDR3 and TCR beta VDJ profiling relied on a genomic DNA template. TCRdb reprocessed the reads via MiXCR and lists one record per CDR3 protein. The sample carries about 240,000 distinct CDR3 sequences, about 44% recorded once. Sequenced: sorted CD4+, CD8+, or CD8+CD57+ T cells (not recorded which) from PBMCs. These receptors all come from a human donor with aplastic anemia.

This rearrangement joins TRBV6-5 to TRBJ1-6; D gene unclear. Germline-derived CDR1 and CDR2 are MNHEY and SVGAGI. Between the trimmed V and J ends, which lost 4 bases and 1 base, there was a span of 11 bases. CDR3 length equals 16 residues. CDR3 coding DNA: TGTGCCAGCAGTTTAGTGGTAAATTCCTATAATTCACCCCTCCACTTT. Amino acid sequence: CASSLVVNSYNSPLHF.

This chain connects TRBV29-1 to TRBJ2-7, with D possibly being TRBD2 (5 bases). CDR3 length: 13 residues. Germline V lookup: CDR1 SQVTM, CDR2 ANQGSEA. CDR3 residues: CGAELEGGYEQYF. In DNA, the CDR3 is TGCGGCGCCGAACTAGAAGGCGGCTACGAGCAGTACTTC.

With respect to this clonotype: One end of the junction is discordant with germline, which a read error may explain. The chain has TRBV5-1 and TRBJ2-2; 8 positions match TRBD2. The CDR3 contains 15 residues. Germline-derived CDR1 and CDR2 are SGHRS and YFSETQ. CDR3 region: CASSFGGDHTGELFF. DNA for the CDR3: TGTGCCAGCAGCTTCGGGGGGGACCACACCGGGGAGCTGTTTTTT.

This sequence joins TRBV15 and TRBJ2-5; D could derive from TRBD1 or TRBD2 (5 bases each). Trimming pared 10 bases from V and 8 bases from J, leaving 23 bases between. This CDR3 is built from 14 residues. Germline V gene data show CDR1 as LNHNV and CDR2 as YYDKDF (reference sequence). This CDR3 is CAIRSEGPPNTQYF. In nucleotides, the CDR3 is TGTGCCATAAGAAGCGAGGGGCCCCCGAACACCCAGTACTTC.

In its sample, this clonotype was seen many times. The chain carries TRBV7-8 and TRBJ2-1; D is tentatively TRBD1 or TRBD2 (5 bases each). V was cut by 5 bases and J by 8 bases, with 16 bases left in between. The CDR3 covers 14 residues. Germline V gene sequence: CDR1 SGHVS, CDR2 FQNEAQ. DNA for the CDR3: TGTGCCAGCAGCGTCGACGCGAGGGGTTATGAGCAGTTCTTC. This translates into CASSVDARGYEQFF.

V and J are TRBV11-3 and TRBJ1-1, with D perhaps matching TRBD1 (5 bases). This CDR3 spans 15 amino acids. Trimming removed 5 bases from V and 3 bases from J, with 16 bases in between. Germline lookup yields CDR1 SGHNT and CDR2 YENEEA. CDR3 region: CASSPLRGEDTEAFF. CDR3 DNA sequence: TGTGCCAGCAGCCCATTAAGAGGGGAGGACACTGAAGCTTTCTTT.

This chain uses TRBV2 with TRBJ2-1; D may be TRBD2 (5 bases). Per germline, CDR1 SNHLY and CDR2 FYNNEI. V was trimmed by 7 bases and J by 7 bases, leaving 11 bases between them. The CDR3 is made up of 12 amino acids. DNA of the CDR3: TGTGCCAGCACACTCTCGGGAAATGAGCAGTTCTTC. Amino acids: CASTLSGNEQFF.

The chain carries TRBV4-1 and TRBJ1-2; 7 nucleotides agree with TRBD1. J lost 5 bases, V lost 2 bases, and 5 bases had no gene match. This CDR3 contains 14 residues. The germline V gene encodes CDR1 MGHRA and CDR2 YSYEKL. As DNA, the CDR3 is TGCGCCAGCAGCCAACGGACAGGAATTTATGGCTACACCTTC. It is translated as CASSQRTGIYGYTF.

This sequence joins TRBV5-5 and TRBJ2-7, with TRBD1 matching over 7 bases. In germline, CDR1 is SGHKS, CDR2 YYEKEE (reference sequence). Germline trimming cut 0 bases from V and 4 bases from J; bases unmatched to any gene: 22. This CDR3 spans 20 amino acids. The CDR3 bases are TGTGCCAGCAGCTTGGCCCCCGGCAAGACAGGGACGCTTCGATTGTACGAGCAGTACTTC. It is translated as CASSLAPGKTGTLRLYEQYF.

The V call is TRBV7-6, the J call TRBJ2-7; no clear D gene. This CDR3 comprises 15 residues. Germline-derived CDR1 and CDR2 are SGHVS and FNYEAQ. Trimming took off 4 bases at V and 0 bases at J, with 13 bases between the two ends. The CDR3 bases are TGTGCCAGCAGCTCAGCCCGTCCGTGCTCCTACGAGCAGTACTTC. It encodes CASSSARPCSYEQYF. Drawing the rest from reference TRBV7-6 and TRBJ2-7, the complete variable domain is GAGVSQSPRYKVTKRGQDVALRCDPISGHVSLYWYRQALGQGPEFLTYFNYEAQQDKSGLPNDRFSAERPEGSISTLTIQRTEQRDSAMYRCASSSARPCSYEQYFGPGTRLTVT.

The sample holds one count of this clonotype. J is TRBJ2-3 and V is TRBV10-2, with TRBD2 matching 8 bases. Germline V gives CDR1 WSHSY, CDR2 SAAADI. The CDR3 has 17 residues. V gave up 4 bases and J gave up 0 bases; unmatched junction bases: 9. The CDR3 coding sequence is TGCGCCAGCAGTGGTACCAGCGGGGGCGGGAGCACAGATACGCAGTATTTT. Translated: CASSGTSGGGSTDTQYF.

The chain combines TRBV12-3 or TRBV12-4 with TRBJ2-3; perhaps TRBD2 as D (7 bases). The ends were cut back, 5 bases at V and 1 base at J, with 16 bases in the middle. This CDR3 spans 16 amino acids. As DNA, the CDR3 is TGTGCCAGCAGTGCACAGGGAGGGTTGGGCACAGATACGCAGTATTTT. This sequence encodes CASSAQGGLGTDTQYF.

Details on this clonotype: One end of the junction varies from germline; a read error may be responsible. The CDR3 DNA reads TGCGCCAGCAGGATCCGACTAGGATCGGACGAGCAGTACTTC. Amino acids: CASRIRLGSDEQYF. The chain has TRBV5-8 and TRBJ2-7; maybe TRBD2 (6 bases). The CDR3 loop spans 14 amino acids. In germline, CDR1 is SGHTS, CDR2 YDEGEE.

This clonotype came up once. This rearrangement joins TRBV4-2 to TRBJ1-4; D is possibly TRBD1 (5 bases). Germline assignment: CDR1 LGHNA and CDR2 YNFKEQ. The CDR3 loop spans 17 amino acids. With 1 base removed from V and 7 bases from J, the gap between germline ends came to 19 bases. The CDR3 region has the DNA TGTGCCAGCAGCCAAGGTTCAGGGCGAGTAGTGGGTGAAAAACTGTTTTTT. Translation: CASSQGSGRVVGEKLFF.

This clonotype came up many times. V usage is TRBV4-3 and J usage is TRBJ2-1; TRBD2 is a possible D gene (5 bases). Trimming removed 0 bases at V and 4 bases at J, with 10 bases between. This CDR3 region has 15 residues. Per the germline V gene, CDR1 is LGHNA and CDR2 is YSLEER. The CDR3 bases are TGCGCCAGCAGCCAAGATCGAGGGAAATACAATGAGCAGTTCTTC. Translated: CASSQDRGKYNEQFF.

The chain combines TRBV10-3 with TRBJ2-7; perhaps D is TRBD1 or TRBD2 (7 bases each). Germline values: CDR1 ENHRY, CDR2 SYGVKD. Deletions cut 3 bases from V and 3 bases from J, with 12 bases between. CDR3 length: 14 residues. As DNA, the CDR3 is TGTGCCATCAGTGAACCAGGGGGGGTCTACGAGCAGTACTTC. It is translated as CAISEPGGVYEQYF.

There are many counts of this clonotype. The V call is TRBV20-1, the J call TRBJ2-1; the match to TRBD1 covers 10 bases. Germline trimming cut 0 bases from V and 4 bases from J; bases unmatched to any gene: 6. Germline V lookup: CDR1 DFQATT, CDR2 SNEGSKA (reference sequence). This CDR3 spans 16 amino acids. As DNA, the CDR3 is TGCAGTGCTAGAGAGGGACCGGGACAGGGGTACAATGAGCAGTTCTTC. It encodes CSAREGPGQGYNEQFF.

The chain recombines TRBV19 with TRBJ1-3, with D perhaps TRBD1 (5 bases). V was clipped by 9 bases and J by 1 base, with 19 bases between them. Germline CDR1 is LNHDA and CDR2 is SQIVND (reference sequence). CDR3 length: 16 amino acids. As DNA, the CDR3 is TGTGCCAGCACGAGGGGCCCTCGGGGGTCTGGAAACACCATATATTTT. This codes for CASTRGPRGSGNTIYF.

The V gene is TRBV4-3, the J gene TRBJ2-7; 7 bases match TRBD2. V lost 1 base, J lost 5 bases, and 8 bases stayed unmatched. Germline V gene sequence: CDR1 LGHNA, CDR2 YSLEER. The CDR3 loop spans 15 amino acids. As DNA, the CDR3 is TGCGCCAGCAGCCAAGGACTAGCTCCAGGGAACGAGCAGTACTTC. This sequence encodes CASSQGLAPGNEQYF.

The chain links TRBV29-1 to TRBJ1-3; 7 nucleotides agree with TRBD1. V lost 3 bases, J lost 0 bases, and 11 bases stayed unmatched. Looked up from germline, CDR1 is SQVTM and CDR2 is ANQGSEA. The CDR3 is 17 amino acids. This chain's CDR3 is CSVEGYRDSASGNTIYF. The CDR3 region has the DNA TGCAGCGTTGAGGGCTATAGGGACAGTGCCTCTGGAAACACCATATATTTT.

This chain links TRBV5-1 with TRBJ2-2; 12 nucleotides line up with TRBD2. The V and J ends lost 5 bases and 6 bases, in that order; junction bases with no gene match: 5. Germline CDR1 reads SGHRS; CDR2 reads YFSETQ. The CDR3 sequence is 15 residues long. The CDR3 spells CASSTSGRFAGELFF. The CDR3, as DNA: TGCGCCAGCAGTACTAGCGGGAGGTTCGCCGGGGAGCTGTTTTTT.